This T cell receptor beta chain was obtained from a study of OX40 agonist ivuxolimab in advanced cancers. About the study: Of the participants, 40% had some prior anti-PD-1, anti-PD-L1 or anti-CTLA-4 therapy, which was allowed. Among those treated, three patients had partial responses, one with hepatocellular carcinoma and two with cutaneous melanoma.

Only in-frame clones appear in the TCRdb table, and some are missing; sequencing was by immunoSEQ multiplex PCR. The data hold 55,000 to 65,000 clones, with about nine tenths observed a single time. The CDR3 sequence is 14 residues long. CDR1 is KGHSH, CDR2 LQKENI, per germline. Germline trimming cut 5 bases from V and 2 bases from J; bases unmatched to any gene: 6. The sequences come from CD4+ or CD8+ T cells sorted from blood, collected in a trial of the OX40 agonist ivuxolimab. The chain carries TRBV18 and TRBJ2-7, with 7 bases fitting TRBD1. This receptor was identified in an adult with an advanced solid tumor such as melanoma, head and neck, liver or kidney cancer. The CDR3 loop reads CASSTGTEAYEQYF. The CDR3 bases are TGTGCCAGCTCAACGGGGACAGAGGCCTACGAGCAGTACTTC.